This TCR beta chain was observed in a study of T cell repertoires in cytomegalovirus infection. Study-level information: From public TCR beta signatures came an indication of both CMV infection and matching HLA type.

This clonotype was detected only a few times. Its specificity is not known. Study-wide results and caveats: Cumulative public TCR beta family frequency identified CMV carriers with the relevant HLA.

The CDR3 covers 14 residues. Trimming stripped 3 bases from V and 6 bases from J, with 14 bases between. TCRdb fed the reads into MiXCR, producing one record per CDR3 protein. Of about 490,000 distinct CDR3 sequences in the sample, around 11% were seen once. This chain uses TRBV12-3 or TRBV12-4 with TRBJ1-1; D is possibly TRBD1 (6 bases). The sequence was collected from a human donor in good health (CMV status not recorded). Some clones in this sample may be carry-over from other donors' samples. Sequenced: PBMCs. Written as DNA, the CDR3 is TGTGCCAGCAGTTTCTGGGGGGGGGCGGCTGAAGCTTTCTTT. Its translation is CASSFWGGAAEAFF.